This record concerns one T cell receptor beta chain sequence. The antigen it binds to is not known. Base qualities are not provided; no much larger clone lies one nucleotide away. The data originate from a study of blood T cell repertoires in COVID-19 (dated by TCRdb to 2019 to 2021). Context from the whole study: The collaborator samples originated in the United States, Italy and Spain and spanned the acute and convalescent phases of COVID-19. Where available, HLA class I and class II types were obtained from metadata supplied by the sample provider rather than from assay-based typing. A de-identified subject ID, COVID-19 status, age in years and sex were almost always included in the sample metadata. The material from the prospective study consisted of cDNA or gDNA derived from T cells, B-cell-depleted T cells, or PBMCs. The samples were drawn from the first 160 participants of the ongoing ImmuneRACE study and from over a thousand subjects provided by 6 global collaborators. The repertoires were released in a freely available public database meant as a resource for research on the immune response to SARS-CoV-2. The dataset comprised deeply sampled blood TCRbeta repertoires from subjects exposed to, actively infected with, or recovered from COVID-19. Study-wide findings and limitations: The quantity of clinical and demographic metadata differed by source and by participant and was supplied without curation.

Looking up the germline V gene (reference sequence) yields CDR1 LNHDA and CDR2 SQIVND. From the cysteine through the phenylalanine, the CDR3 covers 15 amino acids. The read is trimmed to its CDR3 DNA, 45 bases read in frame from base 1. Trimming at the junction amounts to 6 bases on V and 2 bases on J, and the germline ends lie 14 bases apart. One collaborating source in Seattle enrolled patients while the patients were actively infected and followed the patients over time throughout the course of disease. Whole blood was collected in K2EDTA tubes by collaborating institutions according to the institutions' own protocols. For TCRbeta analysis, collaborator samples were shipped as frozen whole blood, as isolated PBMCs, or as DNA extracted from either sample type. The immunoSEQ Assay, a bias-controlled multiplex PCR, was used to amplify TCRbeta CDR3 regions from genomic DNA. For the original study's pipeline: The number of nucleated cells in each sample was estimated by amplification of reference gene primers within the assay. Sequence reads were collapsed and filtered to measure the absolute abundance of every unique TCRbeta CDR3 rearrangement. For each sample, productive Simpson clonality was calculated as the square root of Simpson's diversity index across productive rearrangements. TCRdb took this table from immuneACCESS and kept in-frame rearrangements with V and J called. Such tables lack part of the clones; where checked against another copy, unresolved V genes explain under half of the gap, and the rest is unexplained. D and trimming were read from the DNA, whereas the V and J calls and clone size are those reported in that table. The sample data list 200,000 to 250,000 clones, and 75% to 90% of these were observed just once. Roughly 8.2% of the sample lies in the top ten.

This TCR came from a woman over 75 with COVID-19, enrolled during active disease. Material: peripheral blood. The chain is made from TRBV19 and TRBJ1-3, and TRBD1 may be the D gene, going by 6 matching bases. CDR3 protein: CASSLDRMPGNTIYF. The nucleotides are TGTGCCAGTAGCCTCGACAGGATGCCTGGAAACACCATATATTTT.